The clone carrying this T cell receptor beta chain was detected a few times. Antigen: not known. This sample stems from a study of regulatory T cells in long-lasting Graves disease. Sample time point: newly diagnosed GD, antithyroid drugs for less than 3 months. PBMCs were the source of the RNA used for TCR sequencing. Each patient gave 7.5 to 9 milliliters of EDTA-anticoagulated peripheral blood. Combining iRepertoire HTBI primers with Arm-PCR of CDR3 regions, the authors built TCR beta libraries. TCRdb re-called the multiplex PCR reads through MiXCR, storing one row per CDR3 protein. The sample has about 530,000 distinct CDR3 sequences, about 15% seen once. Study-level findings and limits: Examination was confined to peripheral blood, excluding thyroid tissue.

These records were also assigned to another study, of T cells in Graves' hyperthyroidism and ophthalmopathy.

The sequencing here drew on peripheral blood mononuclear cells (PBMCs), taken at new diagnosis, from a patient treated with antithyroid drugs. This TCR was recovered from a woman aged 35-60 years with Graves disease.

The CDR3 bases are TGTGCCAGCAGCCCCCCCCGAGCGGGGGGCTTATACGAGCAGTACTTC. This sequence encodes CASSPPRAGGLYEQYF. The chain couples TRBV11-2 to TRBJ2-7; 9 positions match TRBD2. Looked up from germline, CDR1 is SGHAT and CDR2 is FQNNGV. The CDR3 contains 16 residues. The V segment lost 5 bases and the J segment 4 bases; nucleotides outside the gene matches: 12.